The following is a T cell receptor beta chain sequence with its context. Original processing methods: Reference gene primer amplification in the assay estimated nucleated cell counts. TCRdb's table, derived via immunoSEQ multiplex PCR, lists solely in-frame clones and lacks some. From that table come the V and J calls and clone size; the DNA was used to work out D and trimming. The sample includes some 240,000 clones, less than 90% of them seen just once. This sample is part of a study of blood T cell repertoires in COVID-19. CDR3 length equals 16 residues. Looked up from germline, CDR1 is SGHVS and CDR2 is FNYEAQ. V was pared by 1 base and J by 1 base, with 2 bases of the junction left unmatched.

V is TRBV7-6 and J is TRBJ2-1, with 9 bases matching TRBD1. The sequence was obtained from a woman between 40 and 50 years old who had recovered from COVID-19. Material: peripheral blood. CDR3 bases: TGTGCCAGCAGCTTAGACGGGACAGGGTCCTACAATGAGCAGTTCTTC. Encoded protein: CASSLDGTGSYNEQFF.